The 3 T cell receptor beta chains given below trace back to one sample, sequenced in a study of tissue T cells after allogeneic stem cell transplantation. Here immunoSEQ multiplex PCR was the method, and the copy in TCRdb shows in-frame clones only, minus some. There are 20,000 to 30,000 clones in the sample; over 70% occur only once, and less than 8.5% lies in the top ten. The starting material was tissue from the ileum, obtained at autopsy. These receptors were collected from a female donor older than 55 with lung cancer.

The J gene is TRBJ2-7, the V gene TRBV29-1; 7 nucleotides line up with TRBD2. V lost 5 bases and J lost 3; bases outside the gene matches: 19. The CDR3 is 17 amino acids. The germline CDR1 and CDR2 sequences are SQVTM and ANQGSEA. CDR3 region: CSVSIGRGSGKRYEQYF. In DNA form, the CDR3 reads TGCAGCGTTAGCATTGGGCGGGGGAGCGGGAAGCGCTACGAGCAGTACTTC.

The chain joins TRBV19 to TRBJ2-1, with 7 bases lining up with TRBD2. The CDR3 contains 15 residues. Germline V gene lookup returns CDR1 LNHDA and CDR2 SQIVND (reference sequence). The junction had 8 bases not matched to a gene; V was cut back by 4 bases and J by 5 bases. CDR3 bases: TGTGCCAGTAGTACGAGAGCGGGGACGAACAATGAGCAGTTCTTC. Translation: CASSTRAGTNNEQFF.

The CDR3 nucleotides are TGTGCCAGCAGCGTACGATTCCGGGACAATGAGCAGTTCTTC. Translated: CASSVRFRDNEQFF. The chain recombines TRBV9 with TRBJ2-1; D gene uncertain. Germline CDR1 SGDLS, CDR2 YYNGEE. V was shortened by 1 base and J by 5 bases, with 10 bases between the two germline ends. This CDR3 spans 14 amino acids.